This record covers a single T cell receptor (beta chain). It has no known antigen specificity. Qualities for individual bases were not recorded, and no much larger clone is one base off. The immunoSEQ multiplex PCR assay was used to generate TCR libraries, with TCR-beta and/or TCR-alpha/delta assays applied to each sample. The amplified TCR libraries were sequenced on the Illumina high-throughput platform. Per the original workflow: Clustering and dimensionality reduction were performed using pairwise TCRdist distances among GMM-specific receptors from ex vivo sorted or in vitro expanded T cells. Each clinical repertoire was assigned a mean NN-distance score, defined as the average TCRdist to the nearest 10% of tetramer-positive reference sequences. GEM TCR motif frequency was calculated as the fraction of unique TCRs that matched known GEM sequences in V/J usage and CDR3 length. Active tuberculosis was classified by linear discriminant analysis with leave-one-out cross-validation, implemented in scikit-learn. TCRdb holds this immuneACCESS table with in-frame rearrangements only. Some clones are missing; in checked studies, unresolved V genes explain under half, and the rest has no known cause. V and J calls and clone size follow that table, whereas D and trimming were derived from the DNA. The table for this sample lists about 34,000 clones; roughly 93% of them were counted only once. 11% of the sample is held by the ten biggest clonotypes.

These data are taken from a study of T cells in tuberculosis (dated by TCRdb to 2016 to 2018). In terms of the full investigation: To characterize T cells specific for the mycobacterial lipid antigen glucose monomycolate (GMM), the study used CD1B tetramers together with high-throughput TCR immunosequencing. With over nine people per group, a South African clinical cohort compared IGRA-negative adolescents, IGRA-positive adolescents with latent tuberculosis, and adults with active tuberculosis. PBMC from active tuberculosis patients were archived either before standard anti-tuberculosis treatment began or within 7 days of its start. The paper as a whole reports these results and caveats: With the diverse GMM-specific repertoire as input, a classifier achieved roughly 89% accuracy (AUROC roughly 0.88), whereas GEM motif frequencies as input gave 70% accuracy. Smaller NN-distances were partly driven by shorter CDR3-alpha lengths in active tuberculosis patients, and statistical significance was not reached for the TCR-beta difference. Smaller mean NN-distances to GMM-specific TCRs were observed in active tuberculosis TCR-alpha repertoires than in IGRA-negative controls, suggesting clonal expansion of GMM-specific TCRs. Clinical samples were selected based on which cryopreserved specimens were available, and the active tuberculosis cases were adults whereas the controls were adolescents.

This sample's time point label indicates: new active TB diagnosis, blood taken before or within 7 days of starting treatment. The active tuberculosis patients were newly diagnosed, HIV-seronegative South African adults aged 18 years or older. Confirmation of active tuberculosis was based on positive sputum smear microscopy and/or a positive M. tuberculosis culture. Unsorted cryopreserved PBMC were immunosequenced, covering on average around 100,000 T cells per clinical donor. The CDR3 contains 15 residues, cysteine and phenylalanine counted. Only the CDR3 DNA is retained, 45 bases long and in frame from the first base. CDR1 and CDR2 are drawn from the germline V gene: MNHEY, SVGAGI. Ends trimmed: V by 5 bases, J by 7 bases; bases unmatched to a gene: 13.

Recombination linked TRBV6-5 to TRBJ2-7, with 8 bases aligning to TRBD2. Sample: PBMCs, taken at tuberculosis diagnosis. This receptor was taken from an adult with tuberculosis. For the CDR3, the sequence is CASSQRVAGREEQYF. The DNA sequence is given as TGTGCCAGCAGTCAACGGGTAGCGGGGAGAGAGGAGCAGTACTTC.